These T cell receptor beta chains were read from a single sample in a study of PD-L1 blockade in urothelial cancer. Using immunoSEQ multiplex PCR, the repertoire was profiled, and TCRdb retains in-frame clones only, with some absent. This repertoire shows tens of thousands of clones, roughly 80% found once; its top ten account for approximately 3.3%. Sequencing used PBMCs, obtained around atezolizumab (anti-PD-L1) treatment. These receptors were obtained from a man aged 65-85 years with urothelial cancer. CDR3s include the opening cysteine and the closing phenylalanine or tryptophan. A D gene is named only where the DNA matches it firmly. Only some rows state a clone size, as once, few, many or a class for expanded clones.

CASSLKWIGGGAVGELFF	TGCGCCAGCAGCTTGAAGTGGATTGGCGGGGGGGCTGTCGGGGAGCTGTTTTTT	TRBV5-1	TRBJ2-2	.	TRBD2
CASSPDRGNQPQHF	TGTGCCAGCAGTCCGGACAGGGGGAATCAGCCCCAGCATTTT	TRBV2	TRBJ1-5	.	TRBD1
CASSERDTGELFF	TGCGCCAGCAGTGAGCGGGACACCGGGGAGCTGTTTTTT	TRBV10-2	TRBJ2-2	once	.
CASSLRGQGTGYTF	TGTGCCAGCAGCTTGAGGGGGCAAGGGACCGGCTACACCTTC	TRBV5-6	TRBJ1-2	.	TRBD1
CASSSLAGGRNEQFF	TGTGCCAGCAGCTCGCTAGCGGGGGGGCGGAATGAGCAGTTCTTC	TRBV7-3	TRBJ2-1	few	TRBD2
CASSFLRGSSTEAFF	TGTGCCAGCAGCTTTCTTAGGGGGAGCAGCACTGAAGCTTTCTTT	TRBV7-2	TRBJ1-1	.	.
CAITMTASSYEQYF	TGTGCCATCACTATGACAGCGAGCTCCTACGAGCAGTACTTC	TRBV10-3	TRBJ2-7	many	.
CASRLSGTTYEQYF	TGTGCCAGTAGACTTAGCGGGACTACCTACGAGCAGTACTTC	TRBV19	TRBJ2-7	.	TRBD2
CASSQDKAGGDGYTF	TGCGCCAGCAGCCAAGATAAGGCAGGGGGTGATGGCTACACCTTC	TRBV4-3	TRBJ1-2	few	TRBD1
CASSIGDRATDGYTF	TGTGCCAGCAGTATAGGGGACAGGGCCACCGATGGCTACACCTTC	TRBV28	TRBJ1-2	.	TRBD1
CASSLDTMSNQPQHF	TGCGCCAGCAGCTTGGACACTATGAGCAATCAGCCCCAGCATTTT	TRBV5-1	TRBJ1-5	.	.
CASSLLQGGETQYF	TGTGCCAGCAGCTTACTACAGGGCGGAGAGACCCAGTACTTC	TRBV7-9	TRBJ2-5	.	.
CASSYRLAGDQETQYF	TGTGCCAGCAGTTATAGACTAGCGGGAGACCAAGAGACCCAGTACTTC	TRBV6-5	TRBJ2-5	.	TRBD2
CASSTGQTGSPLHF	TGTGCCAGTAGTACGGGACAGACAGGGTCACCCCTCCACTTT	TRBV19	TRBJ1-6	.	TRBD1
CASSRTGEGAEAFF	TGCGCCAGCAGCCGTACGGGGGAAGGCGCTGAAGCTTTCTTT	TRBV4-3	TRBJ1-1	.	.
CASSLGFLEQFF	TGTGCCAGCAGCTTGGGTTTTCTAGAACAGTTCTTC	TRBV5-4	TRBJ2-1	.	.
CASSLARQGAAKQYF	TGTGCCAGCAGCTTAGCCAGACAGGGGGCCGCCAAGCAGTACTTC	TRBV7-9	TRBJ2-7	medium-sized	TRBD1
CASSLQGTSGNTIYF	TGCGCCAGCAGCTTACAGGGGACCTCTGGAAACACCATATATTTT	TRBV5-1	TRBJ1-3	.	TRBD1
CASSQQGESGYGYTF	TGTGCCAGCAGCCAACAGGGTGAATCCGGCTATGGCTACACCTTC	TRBV4-2	TRBJ1-2	.	.
CASSLAVGGERETQYF	TGCGCCAGCAGCTTGGCTGTCGGCGGCGAGAGAGAGACCCAGTACTTC	TRBV5-1	TRBJ2-5	.	.
CASSLGGGGNTEAFF	TGTGCCAGCAGCTTAGGGGGGGGCGGGAACACTGAAGCTTTCTTT	TRBV7-9	TRBJ1-1	.	.
CASSVEVGGPQETQYF	TGTGCCAGCAGCGTAGAGGTGGGGGGGCCCCAAGAGACCCAGTACTTC	TRBV9	TRBJ2-5	.	.
CASGTRQAEQYF	TGTGCCAGCGGGACAAGACAAGCCGAGCAGTACTTC	TRBV6-5	TRBJ2-7	once	.
CASSLAQGAGEQYF	TGTGCCAGCAGCTTGGCGCAGGGAGCGGGAGAGCAGTACTTC	TRBV5-6	TRBJ2-7	.	TRBD2
CASSGLQGTEAFF	TGTGCCAGCAGTGGCCTCCAGGGGACTGAAGCTTTCTTT	TRBV2	TRBJ1-1	.	.
CASSPGTGEAKNIQYF	TGTGCCAGCAGCCCAGGGACAGGGGAGGCCAAAAACATTCAGTACTTC	TRBV5-4	TRBJ2-4	.	TRBD1
CASSRYRADEQFF	TGTGCCAGCAGCAGGTACAGGGCCGATGAGCAGTTCTTC	TRBV7-3	TRBJ2-1	.	.
CSVRFGVGYTF	TGCAGCGTTAGGTTCGGGGTCGGCTACACCTTC	TRBV29-1	TRBJ1-2	.	.
CASSPTWTAKQFF	TGTGCCAGCAGCCCCACTTGGACAGCAAAGCAGTTCTTC	TRBV9	TRBJ2-1	.	.
CASSLGTGPEAFF	TGCGCCAGCAGCTTGGGGACAGGGCCTGAAGCTTTCTTT	TRBV5-1	TRBJ1-1	.	TRBD1
CASSSIQGTSVYNEQFF	TGTGCCAGCAGTTCCATTCAGGGGACTAGCGTCTACAATGAGCAGTTCTTC	TRBV28	TRBJ2-1	.	TRBD2
CASSLDPIGGGELFF	TGTGCCAGCAGCTTGGATCCGATCGGTGGCGGGGAGCTGTTTTTT	TRBV5-4	TRBJ2-2	.	.
CASSARGTGLDTQYF	TGTGCCAGTAGTGCTAGGGGGACAGGGTTAGATACGCAGTATTTT	TRBV19	TRBJ2-3	.	TRBD1
CAWTRRNTDTQYF	TGTGCCTGGACGCGCCGAAACACAGATACGCAGTATTTT	TRBV30	TRBJ2-3	.	.
CASSGGPNQPQHF	TGTGCCAGCAGTGGGGGCCCAAATCAGCCCCAGCATTTT	TRBV2	TRBJ1-5	.	.
CASSFLEQETQYF	TGTGCCAGCAGCTTTTTGGAGCAAGAGACCCAGTACTTC	TRBV7-6	TRBJ2-5	.	.
CASSLGGAGELFF	TGTGCCAGCAGCTTGGGCGGGGCCGGGGAGCTGTTTTTT	TRBV5-6	TRBJ2-2	.	.
CASRTGRNYNEQFF	TGTGCCAGCAGGACAGGGAGAAACTACAATGAGCAGTTCTTC	TRBV28	TRBJ2-1	.	TRBD1
CASSQADRANTEAFF	TGCGCCAGCAGCCAAGCAGACAGGGCGAACACTGAAGCTTTCTTT	TRBV4-3	TRBJ1-1	.	TRBD1
CASSPLAGAAEQFF	TGTGCCAGCAGTCCCCTGGCGGGAGCGGCTGAGCAGTTCTTC	TRBV27	TRBJ2-1	.	TRBD2
CASSVGLAGYNEQFF	TGTGCCAGCAGCGTAGGACTAGCGGGCTACAATGAGCAGTTCTTC	TRBV9	TRBJ2-1	.	TRBD2
CASSQDKAGGDGYTF	TGCGCCAGCAGCCAAGATAAGGCAGGGGGAGATGGCTACACCTTC	TRBV4-3	TRBJ1-2	medium-sized	TRBD1
CAIRQGTGYEQYF	TGTGCCATCAGGCAGGGTACAGGCTACGAGCAGTACTTC	TRBV10-3	TRBJ2-7	.	.
CASSVVVGDEQYF	TGTGCCAGCAGCGTGGTGGTGGGAGACGAGCAGTACTTC	TRBV9	TRBJ2-7	.	.
CASSQGGTPGNTIYF	TGCGCCAGCAGCCAAGGGGGTACCCCTGGAAACACCATATATTTT	TRBV5-1	TRBJ1-3	.	.
CASSRQVGEGYEAFF	TGTGCCAGCAGCCGTCAAGTGGGAGAAGGGTATGAAGCTTTCTTT	TRBV4-2	TRBJ1-1	few	.
CASAAAGVESETQYF	TGTGCTAGTGCCGCAGCGGGAGTAGAGAGTGAGACCCAGTACTTC	TRBV12-5	TRBJ2-5	.	TRBD2
CASSLELSNEQFF	TGTGCCAGCAGCTTAGAATTGAGCAATGAGCAGTTCTTC	TRBV7-9	TRBJ2-1	few	.
CASSRWRGGGGEQFF	TGTGCCAGCAGCCGGTGGCGGGGCGGCGGGGGTGAGCAGTTCTTC	TRBV11-3	TRBJ2-1	few	TRBD2
CASSVVDRGSSPLHF	TGTGCCAGCAGCGTAGTGGACAGGGGCAGTTCACCCCTCCACTTT	TRBV9	TRBJ1-6	.	TRBD1
CASSFGGTSSYEQYF	TGTGCCAGCAGCTTCGGGGGGACCTCCTCCTACGAGCAGTACTTC	TRBV5-6	TRBJ2-7	.	TRBD2
CASSPGLSTSNQPQHF	TGCGCCAGCAGCCCCGGTCTGTCAACTAGCAATCAGCCCCAGCATTTT	TRBV5-1	TRBJ1-5	once	.
CASSPGQGLGGYTF	TGTGCCAGCTCACCTGGACAGGGGCTTGGGGGCTACACCTTC	TRBV18	TRBJ1-2	.	TRBD1
CASSRGTSGYNEQFF	TGTGCCAGCAGCCGCGGGACTAGCGGATACAATGAGCAGTTCTTC	TRBV7-3	TRBJ2-1	.	TRBD2
CASESQGTYEQYF	TGTGCCAGCGAGTCGCAGGGAACCTACGAGCAGTACTTC	TRBV7-2	TRBJ2-7	.	.
CASRENWSYEQYF	TGTGCCAGCAGAGAGAATTGGTCCTACGAGCAGTACTTC	TRBV28	TRBJ2-7	.	.